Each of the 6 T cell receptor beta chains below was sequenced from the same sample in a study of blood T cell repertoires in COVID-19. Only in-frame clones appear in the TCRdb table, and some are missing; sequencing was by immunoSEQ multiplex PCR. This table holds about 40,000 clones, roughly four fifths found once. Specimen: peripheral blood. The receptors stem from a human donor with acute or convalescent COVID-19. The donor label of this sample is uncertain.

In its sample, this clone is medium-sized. The CDR3 DNA reads as TGTGCCAGCAGTCCGGGGGAGGGCGGGGAGCTGTTTTTT. Residues: CASSPGEGGELFF. The chain recombines TRBV27 with TRBJ2-2; TRBD2 matches 7 bases. The CDR3 is 13 residues long. Losses at the gene ends were 5 bases for V and 7 bases for J; bases not matched to a gene: 4. Germline V gives CDR1 MNHEY, CDR2 SMNVEV (reference sequence).

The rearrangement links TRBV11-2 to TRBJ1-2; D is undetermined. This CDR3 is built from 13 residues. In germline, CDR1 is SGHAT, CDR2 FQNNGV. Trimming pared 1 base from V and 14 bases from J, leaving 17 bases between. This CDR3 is CASSLGGDMARTF. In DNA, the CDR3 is TGTGCCAGCAGCTTAGGTGGAGATATGGCTAGGACCTTC.

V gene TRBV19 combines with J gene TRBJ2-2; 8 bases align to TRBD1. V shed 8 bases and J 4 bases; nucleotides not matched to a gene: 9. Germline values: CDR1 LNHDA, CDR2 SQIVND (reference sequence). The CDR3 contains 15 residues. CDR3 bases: TGTGCCAGTTCTCTCGGACAGGGACGCACCGGGGAGCTGTTTTTT. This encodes CASSLGQGRTGELFF.

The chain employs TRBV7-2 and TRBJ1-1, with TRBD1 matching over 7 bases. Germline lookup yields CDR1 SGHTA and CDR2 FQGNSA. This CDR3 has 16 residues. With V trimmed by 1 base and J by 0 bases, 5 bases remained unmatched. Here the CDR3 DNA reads TGTGCCAGCAGCTTAGGGGGACAGATAATGAACACTGAAGCTTTCTTT. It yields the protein CASSLGGQIMNTEAFF. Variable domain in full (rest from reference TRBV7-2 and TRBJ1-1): GAGVSQSPSNKVTEKGKDVELRCDPISGHTALYWYRQSLGQGLEFLIYFQGNSAPDKSGLPSDRFSAERTGGSVSTLTIQRTQQEDSAVYLCASSLGGQIMNTEAFFGQGTRLTVV.

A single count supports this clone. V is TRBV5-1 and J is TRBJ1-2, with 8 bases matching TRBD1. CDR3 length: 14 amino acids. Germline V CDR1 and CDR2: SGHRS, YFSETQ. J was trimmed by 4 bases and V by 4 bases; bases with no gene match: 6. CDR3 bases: TGCGCCAGCAGCAGGGACAGGTACGGCTATGGCTACACCTTC. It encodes CASSRDRYGYGYTF.

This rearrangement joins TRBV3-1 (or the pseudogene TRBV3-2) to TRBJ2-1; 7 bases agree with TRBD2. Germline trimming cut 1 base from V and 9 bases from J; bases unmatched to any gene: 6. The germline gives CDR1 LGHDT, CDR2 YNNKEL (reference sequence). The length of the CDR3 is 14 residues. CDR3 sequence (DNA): TGTGCCAGCAGCCAAGCCCGGGGGGTAAGTGAGCAGTTCTTC. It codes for CASSQARGVSEQFF.